A selection of T cell receptor beta chains follows, all from one sample in a study of shared clonotypes between healthy human individuals. The table came from immunoSEQ multiplex PCR; TCRdb's copy has only in-frame clones and leaves some out. The profile covers some 650,000 clones, with around 97% appearing a single time and around 0.058% taken by the ten largest. The sequencing input was naive CD4+ T cells sorted from blood. The receptor set was obtained from a young woman in good health. CDR3s include the opening cysteine and the closing phenylalanine or tryptophan. The D gene is left open where the match is weak. Not all rows give a size; the values are once, few, many and, for expanded clones, a class.

cdr3_length,j_call,v_call,d_call,clone_size,cdr3_nt,cdr3_aa
13,TRBJ2-7,TRBV28,TRBD2,.,TGTGCCAGCAGGCTAGCGGGAGAGTACGAGCAGTACTTC,CASRLAGEYEQYF
13,TRBJ1-1,TRBV30,.,.,TGTGCCTTTATGGGGACACCAAACACTGAAGCTTTCTTT,CAFMGTPNTEAFF
14,TRBJ2-7,TRBV2,TRBD1,.,TGTGCCAGCTCGCAGGGGGCGGCACGCCACGAGCAGTACTTC,CASSQGAARHEQYF
16,TRBJ2-6,TRBV9,.,.,TGTGCCAGCAGCGTAGGGGCCCCCTCTGGGGCCAACGTCCTGACTTTC,CASSVGAPSGANVLTF
17,TRBJ2-7,TRBV19,TRBD1,once,TGTGCCAGTAGTTATATACCCTCGACAGGGACAGTGTACGAGCAGTACTTC,CASSYIPSTGTVYEQYF
13,TRBJ2-7,TRBV6-5,TRBD2,.,TGTGCCAACGGGAGGACTGCCGCTAAGAAGCAGTACTTC,CANGRTAAKKQYF
15,TRBJ2-1,TRBV7-9,.,.,TGTGCCAGCAGCTTAGAGAGGGGCTCCTACAATGAGCAGTTCTTC,CASSLERGSYNEQFF
15,TRBJ2-7,TRBV28,TRBD2,.,TGTGCCAGCAGCGCTGGACTAGCGGGAGGGCGCGAGCAGTACTTC,CASSAGLAGGREQYF
15,TRBJ2-5,TRBV11-2,TRBD1,.,TGTGCCAGCAGCCACCGGGACAGGGGTATGGAGACCCAGTACTTC,CASSHRDRGMETQYF
15,TRBJ2-5,TRBV6-5,.,.,TGTGCCAGCAGTTACTCGAGTCCCGGGGCAGAGACCCAGTACTTC,CASSYSSPGAETQYF
14,TRBJ2-1,TRBV5-1,.,.,TGCGCCAGCAGCCCGGTCCGGACGGTCAATGAGCAGTTCTTC,CASSPVRTVNEQFF
12,TRBJ2-7,TRBV7-9,TRBD1,.,TGTGCCAGCAGTCTGGACAGGGCCGAGCAGTACTTC,CASSLDRAEQYF
13,TRBJ2-7,TRBV6-1,.,.,TGTGCCAGCAGTGAAGAAAAGGGGTACGAGCAGTACTTC,CASSEEKGYEQYF
14,TRBJ2-5,TRBV19,.,.,TGTGCCAGTAGTATAGACCTAGCAACGCGGACCCAGTACTTC,CASSIDLATRTQYF
14,TRBJ2-7,TRBV6-1,TRBD2,.,TGTGCCAGCAGTATCGCGGGACTAGTCTACGAGCAGTACTTC,CASSIAGLVYEQYF
16,TRBJ2-7,TRBV6-5,.,.,TGTGCCAGCAGTTACACCGACAGCTCCTACGTCTACGAGCAGTACTTC,CASSYTDSSYVYEQYF
14,TRBJ1-3,TRBV5-1,.,.,TGCGCCAGCAGCTTGGGGGCAGCTGGAAACACCATATATTTT,CASSLGAAGNTIYF
15,TRBJ1-1,TRBV5-5,TRBD1,.,TGTGCCAGCAGCTGGGGACAGGGGCGGGTCACTGAAGCTTTCTTT,CASSWGQGRVTEAFF
15,TRBJ2-3,TRBV28,TRBD2,.,TGTGCCAGCAGTTCTCTAGCGGGAGTCCTTGATACGCAGTATTTT,CASSSLAGVLDTQYF
14,TRBJ2-1,TRBV6-5,.,.,TGTGCCACCAAGCTAAGCGGACGCTACAATGAGCAGTTCTTC,CATKLSGRYNEQFF
15,TRBJ1-5,TRBV7-9,TRBD1,.,TGTGCCAGCAGCTTAGAGACAGGGGGCAATCAGCCCCAGCATTTT,CASSLETGGNQPQHF
18,TRBJ2-2,TRBV7-9,TRBD2,.,TGTGCCAGCAGCCCCCGGATAGCGGGAGGGAAGTACACCGGGGAGCTGTTTTTT,CASSPRIAGGKYTGELFF
18,TRBJ2-3,TRBV19,.,once,TGTGCCAGTAGTACCAAAACTTACGGGCGGGAAAGCACAGATACGCAGTATTTT,CASSTKTYGRESTDTQYF
13,TRBJ2-7,TRBV18,.,.,TGTGCCAGCTCACCACCAAGCTCCTACGAGCAGTACTTC,CASSPPSSYEQYF
17,TRBJ2-3,TRBV5-1,TRBD2,.,TGCGCCAGCAGCAGGGAGGGGAGAGAGCCTAGCACAGATACGCAGTATTTT,CASSREGREPSTDTQYF
17,TRBJ2-1,TRBV7-9,TRBD2,.,TGTGCCAGCAGCTTAGCGGGCTTAGCGGGAAGCTACAATGAGCAGTTCTTC,CASSLAGLAGSYNEQFF
16,TRBJ2-3,TRBV5-6,TRBD2,once,TGTGCCAGCAGCCCCAACACCGGGACTAGCGTAGATACGCAGTATTTT,CASSPNTGTSVDTQYF
13,TRBJ2-3,TRBV19,.,once,TGTGCCAGTAGTATCGCCGGAGGGGATACGCAGTATTTT,CASSIAGGDTQYF
15,TRBJ2-1,TRBV19,.,.,TGTGCCAGTAGTACCCAATTCCGGGACACCCAGGAGCAGTTCTTC,CASSTQFRDTQEQFF
15,TRBJ1-1,TRBV10-3,.,.,TGTGCCATCAGCGAAAGAGGTGGAGGGAACACTGAAGCTTTCTTT,CAISERGGGNTEAFF
16,TRBJ2-2,TRBV7-8,.,once,TGTGCCAGCAGCTTAGCGTCCCTATTAAACACCGGGGAGCTGTTTTTT,CASSLASLLNTGELFF
15,TRBJ1-5,TRBV19,.,.,TGTGCCAGTAGTACTGACAGCTTGGGGAATCAGCCCCAGCATTTT,CASSTDSLGNQPQHF
12,TRBJ2-1,TRBV11-3,.,.,TGTGCCAGCAGCCAAGGGCCTAATGAGCAGTTCTTC,CASSQGPNEQFF
13,TRBJ2-7,TRBV19,.,once,TGTGCCAGTAGTACCAGTATACGGTACGAGCAGTACTTC,CASSTSIRYEQYF
16,TRBJ2-3,TRBV2,.,.,TGTGCCAGCAGCACCCAATGGCGGGTTGGGACAGATACGCAGTATTTT,CASSTQWRVGTDTQYF
14,TRBJ2-7,TRBV28,TRBD1,.,TGTGCCAGCAGTAGGGGGACAGGAAACTACGAGCAGTACTTC,CASSRGTGNYEQYF
13,TRBJ2-2,TRBV18,.,.,TGTGCCAGCTTGGGGCAGAACACCGGGGAGCTGTTTTTT,CASLGQNTGELFF